The T cell receptor beta chain under discussion was sequenced for a study of blood T cell repertoires in COVID-19 (dated by TCRdb to the early 2020s). For the study in its entirety: Collaborator samples came from the United States, Italy and Spain and covered acute and convalescent phases of COVID-19. The prospective study material was composed of cDNA or gDNA derived from T cells, B-cell-depleted T cells, or PBMCs. Subjects who had been exposed to COVID-19, were actively infected with it, or had recovered from it provided the deeply sampled blood TCRbeta repertoires that made up the dataset. The repertoires were released in a freely available public database meant as a resource for research on the immune response to SARS-CoV-2. The samples were drawn from the first 160 participants of the ongoing ImmuneRACE study and from 1,254 subjects provided by 6 global collaborators. A de-identified subject ID, COVID-19 status, age in years and sex were almost always included in the sample metadata. Where available, HLA class I and class II types were obtained from metadata supplied by the sample provider rather than from assay-based typing. Broad study findings and their caveats: The quantity of clinical and demographic metadata differed by source and by participant and was supplied without curation.

About this clone: Its target antigen remains unknown. The sample holds no much larger clone one base away, and base qualities are not on file.

The immunoSEQ Assay, a bias-controlled multiplex PCR, was used to amplify TCRbeta CDR3 regions from genomic DNA. The study's own analysis went as follows. The number of nucleated cells in each sample was estimated from the amplification of reference gene primers within the assay. To quantify the absolute abundance of each unique TCRbeta CDR3 rearrangement, sequence reads were collapsed and filtered. For each sample, productive Simpson clonality was calculated as the square root of Simpson's diversity index over productive rearrangements. The clones in this table, taken by TCRdb from immuneACCESS, are in-frame only. Not every clone is retained; where verified, under half of the shortfall comes from an unresolved V gene, and the cause of the rest is unknown. V and J calls and clone size are copied from that table; D and trimming were computed from the DNA. This sample lists over 200,000 clones; about four fifths were detected once. The ten largest clonotypes hold under 2% of the sample.

Enrolling through a virtual design, the prospective study's participants ranged in age from roughly 18 to 100 years and lived across roughly 23 United States geographic areas. To assign participants to cohorts, the prospective study relied on clinical history that participants themselves reported in a screening survey and a study questionnaire. ImmuneRACE Cohort 3 recovered participants were defined by two consecutive negative NP/OP PCR tests, healthcare professional clearance, or symptom resolution. In the prospective study, whole blood, serum and a nasopharyngeal or oropharyngeal swab were collected from each participant by mobile phlebotomists. Prospective study participants could optionally give additional blood draws and questionnaires over an approximately two-month period. Prospective study blood samples were shipped either frozen or at room temperature before DNA extraction. Its CDR3 holds 12 amino acids, cysteine through phenylalanine. Only the CDR3 part of the read is kept: 36 bases, read in frame from the first base. A distance of 7 bases separates the germline ends of V and J, which lose 3 bases and 6 bases respectively. Sequences MNHNS (CDR1) and SASEGT (CDR2) are obtained from the germline V gene.

The V and J genes are TRBV6-1 and TRBJ2-3; no D gene can be assigned with confidence. Sequences were obtained from PBMCs or T cells enriched from blood (not recorded which). The TCR originated in a man aged 60 to 69 who had recovered from COVID-19. The sequence in DNA is TGTGCCAGCAGTGACCCCGGGGATACGCAGTATTTT. Its translation is CASSDPGDTQYF.